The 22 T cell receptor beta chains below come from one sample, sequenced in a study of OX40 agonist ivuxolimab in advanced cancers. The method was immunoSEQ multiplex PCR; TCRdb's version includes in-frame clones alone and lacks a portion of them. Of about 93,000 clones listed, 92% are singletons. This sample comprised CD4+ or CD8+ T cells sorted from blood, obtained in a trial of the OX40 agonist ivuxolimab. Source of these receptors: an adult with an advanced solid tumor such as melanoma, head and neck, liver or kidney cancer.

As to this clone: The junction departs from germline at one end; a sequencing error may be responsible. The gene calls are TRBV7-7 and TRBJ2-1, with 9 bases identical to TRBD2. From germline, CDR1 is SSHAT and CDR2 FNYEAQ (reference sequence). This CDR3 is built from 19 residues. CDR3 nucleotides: TGTGCTAGCAGCCCCTCGGTGGGAGCGGGGGGCCTCGGTAGTAATGAGCAGTTCTTC. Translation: CASSPSVGAGGLGSNEQFF.

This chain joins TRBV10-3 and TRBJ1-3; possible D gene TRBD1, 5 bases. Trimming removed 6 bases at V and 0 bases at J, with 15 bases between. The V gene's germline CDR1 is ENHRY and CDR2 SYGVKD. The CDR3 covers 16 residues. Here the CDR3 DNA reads TGTGCCATCAGACGACAGCTTTCAAGCTCTGGAAACACCATATATTTT. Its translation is CAIRRQLSSSGNTIYF.

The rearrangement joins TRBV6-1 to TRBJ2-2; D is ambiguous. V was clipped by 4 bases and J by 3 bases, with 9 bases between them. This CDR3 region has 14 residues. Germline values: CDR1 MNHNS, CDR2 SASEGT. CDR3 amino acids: CASSAGFHTGELFF. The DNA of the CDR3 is TGTGCCAGCAGTGCCGGCTTCCACACCGGGGAGCTGTTTTTT.

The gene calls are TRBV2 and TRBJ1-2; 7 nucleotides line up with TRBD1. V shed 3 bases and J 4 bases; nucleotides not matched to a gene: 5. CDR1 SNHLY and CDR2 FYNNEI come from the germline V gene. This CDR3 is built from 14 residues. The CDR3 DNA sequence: TGTGCCAGCAGTGACCCGGGACAGACCTATGGCTACACCTTC. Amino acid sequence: CASSDPGQTYGYTF.

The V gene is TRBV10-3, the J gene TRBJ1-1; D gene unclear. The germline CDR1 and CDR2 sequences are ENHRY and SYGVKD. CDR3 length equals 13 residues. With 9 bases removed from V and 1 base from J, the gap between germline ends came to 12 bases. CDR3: CAIVDVGNTEAFF. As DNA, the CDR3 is TGTGCCATAGTCGACGTGGGGAACACTGAAGCTTTCTTT.

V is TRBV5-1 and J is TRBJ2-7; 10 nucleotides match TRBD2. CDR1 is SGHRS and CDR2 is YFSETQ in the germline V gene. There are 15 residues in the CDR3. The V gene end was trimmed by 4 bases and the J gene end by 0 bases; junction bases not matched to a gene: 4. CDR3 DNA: TGCGCCAGCAGCCTCACTAGCGGGAACTCCTACGAGCAGTACTTC. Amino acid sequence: CASSLTSGNSYEQYF.

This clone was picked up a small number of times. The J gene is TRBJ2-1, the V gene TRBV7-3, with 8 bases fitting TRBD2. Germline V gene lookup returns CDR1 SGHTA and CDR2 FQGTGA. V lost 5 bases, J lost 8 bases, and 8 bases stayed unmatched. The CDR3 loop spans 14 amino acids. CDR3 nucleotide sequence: TGTGCCAGCAGCCCCAACGGGGGGGCCTATGAGCAGTTCTTC. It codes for CASSPNGGAYEQFF.

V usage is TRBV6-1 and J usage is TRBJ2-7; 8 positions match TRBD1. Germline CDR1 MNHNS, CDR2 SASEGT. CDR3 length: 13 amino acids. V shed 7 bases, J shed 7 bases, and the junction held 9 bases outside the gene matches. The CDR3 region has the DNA TGTGCCAGCATGGACAGGGAGGTTGGAGAGCAGTACTTC. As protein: CASMDREVGEQYF.

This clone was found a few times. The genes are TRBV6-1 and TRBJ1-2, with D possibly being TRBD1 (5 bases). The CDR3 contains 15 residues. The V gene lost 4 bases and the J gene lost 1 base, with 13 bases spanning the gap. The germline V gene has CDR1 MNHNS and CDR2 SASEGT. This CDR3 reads CASSAWDALNYGYTF. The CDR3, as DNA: TGTGCCAGCAGTGCGTGGGACGCCCTTAACTATGGCTACACCTTC.

The CDR3 DNA reads TGTGCCAGCAGCGCAAGGCTGTACAATGAGCAGTTCTTC. It specifies CASSARLYNEQFF. The V gene is TRBV2, the J gene TRBJ2-1; no reliable D call. The germline V and J ends were trimmed by 6 bases and 4 bases, with 10 bases remaining between them. Germline values: CDR1 SNHLY, CDR2 FYNNEI. This CDR3 contains 13 residues.

The CDR3 DNA follows: TGTGCCAGCAGCTTACTTGGGGAGACCCAGTACTTC. Residues: CASSLLGETQYF. The chain combines TRBV5-5 with TRBJ2-5; D ambiguous. This CDR3 is built from 12 residues. V was cut by 2 bases and J by 5 bases, with 7 bases left in between. The germline V gene encodes CDR1 SGHKS and CDR2 YYEKEE (reference sequence).

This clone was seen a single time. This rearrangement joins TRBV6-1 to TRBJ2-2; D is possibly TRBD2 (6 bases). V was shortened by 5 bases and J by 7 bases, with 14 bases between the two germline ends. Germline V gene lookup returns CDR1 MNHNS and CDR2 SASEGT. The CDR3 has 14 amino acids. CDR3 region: CASSPRRDSGELFF. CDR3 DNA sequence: TGTGCCAGCAGTCCTAGGCGGGATAGCGGGGAGCTGTTTTTT.

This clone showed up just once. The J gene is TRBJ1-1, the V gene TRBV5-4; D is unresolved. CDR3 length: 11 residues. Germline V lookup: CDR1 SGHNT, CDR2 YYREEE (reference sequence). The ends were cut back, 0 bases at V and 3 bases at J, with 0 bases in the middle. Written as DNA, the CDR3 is TGTGCCAGCAGCTTGGACACTGAAGCTTTCTTT. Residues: CASSLDTEAFF. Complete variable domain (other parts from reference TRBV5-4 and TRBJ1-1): ETGVTQSPTHLIKTRGQQVTLRCSSQSGHNTVSWYQQALGQGPQFIFQYYREEENGRGNFPPRFSGLQFPNYSSELNVNALELDDSALYLCASSLDTEAFFGQGTRLTVV.

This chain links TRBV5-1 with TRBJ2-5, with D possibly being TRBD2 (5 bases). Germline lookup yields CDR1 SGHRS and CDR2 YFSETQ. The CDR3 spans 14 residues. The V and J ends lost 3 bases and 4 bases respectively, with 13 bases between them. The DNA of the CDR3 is TGCGCCAGCAGCTCGGTCCTCGGAGGAGAGACCCAGTACTTC. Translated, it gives CASSSVLGGETQYF.

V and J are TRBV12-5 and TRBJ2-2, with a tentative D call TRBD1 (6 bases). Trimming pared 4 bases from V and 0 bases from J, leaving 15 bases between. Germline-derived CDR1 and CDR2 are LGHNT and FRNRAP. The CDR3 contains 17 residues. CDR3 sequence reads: CASGYGRDTANTGELFF. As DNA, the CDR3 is TGTGCTAGTGGTTACGGAAGGGACACAGCGAACACCGGGGAGCTGTTTTTT.

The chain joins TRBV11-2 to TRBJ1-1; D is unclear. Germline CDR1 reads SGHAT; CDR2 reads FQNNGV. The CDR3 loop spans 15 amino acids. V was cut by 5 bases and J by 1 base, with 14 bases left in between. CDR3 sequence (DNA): TGTGCCAGCAGCCTGTCCCGGTACTCGAACACTGAAGCTTTCTTT. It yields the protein CASSLSRYSNTEAFF.

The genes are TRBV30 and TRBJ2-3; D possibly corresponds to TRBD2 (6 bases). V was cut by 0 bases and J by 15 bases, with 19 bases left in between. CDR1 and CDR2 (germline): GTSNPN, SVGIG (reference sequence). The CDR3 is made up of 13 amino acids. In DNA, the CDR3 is TGTGCCTGGAGTGTCCGCGGCGGCGGGGAGGAATATTTT. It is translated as CAWSVRGGGEEYF.

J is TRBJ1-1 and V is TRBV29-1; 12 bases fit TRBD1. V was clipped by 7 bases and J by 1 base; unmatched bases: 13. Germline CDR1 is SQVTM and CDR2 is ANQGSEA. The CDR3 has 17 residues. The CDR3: CSAPGGGTGGRNTEAFF. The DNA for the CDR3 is TGCAGCGCCCCAGGTGGTGGGACAGGGGGCAGGAACACTGAAGCTTTCTTT.

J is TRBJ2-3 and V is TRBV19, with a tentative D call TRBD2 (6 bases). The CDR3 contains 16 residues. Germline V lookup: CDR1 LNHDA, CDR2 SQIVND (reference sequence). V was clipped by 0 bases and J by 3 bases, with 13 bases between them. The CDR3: CASSIEGGTNTDTQYF. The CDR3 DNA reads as TGTGCCAGTAGTATAGAGGGGGGAACCAATACAGATACGCAGTATTTT.

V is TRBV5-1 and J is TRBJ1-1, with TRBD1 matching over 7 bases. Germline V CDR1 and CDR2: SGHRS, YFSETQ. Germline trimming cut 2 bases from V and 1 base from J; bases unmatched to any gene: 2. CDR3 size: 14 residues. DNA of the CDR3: TGCGCCAGCAGCTTACAGGGGACGAACACTGAAGCTTTCTTT. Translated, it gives CASSLQGTNTEAFF.

The CDR3 loop reads CASSQESTSGGFANTGELFF. The CDR3 DNA reads as TGCGCCAGCAGCCAAGAAAGTACTAGCGGGGGATTTGCGAACACCGGGGAGCTGTTTTTT. The chain couples TRBV4-1 to TRBJ2-2; 11 bases line up with TRBD2. J was trimmed by 0 bases and V by 0 bases; bases with no gene match: 9. The CDR3 extends over 20 amino acids. The germline V gene has CDR1 MGHRA and CDR2 YSYEKL.

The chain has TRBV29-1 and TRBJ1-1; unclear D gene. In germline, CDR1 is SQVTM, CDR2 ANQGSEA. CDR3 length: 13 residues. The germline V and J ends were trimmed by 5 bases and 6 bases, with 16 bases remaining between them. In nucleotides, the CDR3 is TGCAGCGTTCGGAACTCGGTTAACGCTGAAGCTTTCTTT. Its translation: CSVRNSVNAEAFF.